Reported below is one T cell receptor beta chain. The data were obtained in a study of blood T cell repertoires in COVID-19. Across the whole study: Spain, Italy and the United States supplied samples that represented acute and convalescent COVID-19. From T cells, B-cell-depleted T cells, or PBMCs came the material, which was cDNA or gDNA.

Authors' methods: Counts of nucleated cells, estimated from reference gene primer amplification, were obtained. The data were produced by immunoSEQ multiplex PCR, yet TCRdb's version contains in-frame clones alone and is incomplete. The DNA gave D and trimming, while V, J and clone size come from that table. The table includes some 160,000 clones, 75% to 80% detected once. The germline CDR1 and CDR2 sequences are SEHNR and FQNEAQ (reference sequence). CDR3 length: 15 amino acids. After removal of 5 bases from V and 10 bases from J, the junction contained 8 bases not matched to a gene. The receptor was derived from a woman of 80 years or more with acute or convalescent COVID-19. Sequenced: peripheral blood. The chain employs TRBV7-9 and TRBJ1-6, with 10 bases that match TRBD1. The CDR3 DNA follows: TGTGCCAGCAGCCTATCGGGACAGGGGAACTCACCCCTCCACTTT. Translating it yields CASSLSGQGNSPLHF.